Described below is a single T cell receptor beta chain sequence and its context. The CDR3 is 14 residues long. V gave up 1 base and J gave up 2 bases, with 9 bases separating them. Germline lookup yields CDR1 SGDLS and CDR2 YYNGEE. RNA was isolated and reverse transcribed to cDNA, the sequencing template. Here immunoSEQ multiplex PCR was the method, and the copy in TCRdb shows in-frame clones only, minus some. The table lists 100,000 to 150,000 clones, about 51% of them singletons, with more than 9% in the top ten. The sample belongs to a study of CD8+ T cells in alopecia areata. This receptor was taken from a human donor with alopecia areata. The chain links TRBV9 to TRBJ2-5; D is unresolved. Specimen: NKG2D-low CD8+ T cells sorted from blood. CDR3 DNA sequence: TGTGCCAGCAGCGTATCCGGCTCGCAAGAGACCCAGTACTTC. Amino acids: CASSVSGSQETQYF.